Below are 20 T cell receptor beta chains sequenced from a single sample in a study of cytomegalovirus exposure and HLA in healthy donors. PCR used 60 Vbeta primers and 13 Jbeta primers. TCRdb's table, derived via immunoSEQ multiplex PCR, lists solely in-frame clones and lacks some. The sample holds roughly 170,000 clones, 71% seen once. What was sequenced was PBMCs. All receptors come from a girl under 18 in good health and CMV-seronegative.

The V gene is TRBV2, the J gene TRBJ2-5; 7 bases line up with TRBD1. After removal of 7 bases from V and 2 bases from J, the junction contained 10 bases not matched to a gene. The length of the CDR3 is 15 residues. Per the germline V gene, CDR1 is SNHLY and CDR2 is FYNNEI. The CDR3 DNA follows: TGTGCCAGCACCCCGGGGACAGCAACTCAAGAGACCCAGTACTTC. Its protein product is CASTPGTATQETQYF.

This sequence joins TRBV7-9 and TRBJ2-4, with D tentatively TRBD2 (6 bases). The CDR3 spans 15 residues. V gave up 5 bases and J gave up 1 base, with 12 bases separating them. Germline lookup yields CDR1 SEHNR and CDR2 FQNEAQ (reference sequence). The DNA for the CDR3 is TGTGCCAGCAGCCAGGCGGGGTCGGCCAAAAACATTCAGTACTTC. Its protein product is CASSQAGSAKNIQYF.

The CDR3 nucleotides read TGTGCCAGCAGTTTAAGTTGGACTAGCGGGGATACTGATACGCAGTATTTT. Translating gives CASSLSWTSGDTDTQYF. The chain combines TRBV27 with TRBJ2-3; 12 bases match TRBD2. Germline CDR1 reads MNHEY; CDR2 reads SMNVEV (reference sequence). Losses at the gene ends were 2 bases for V and 6 bases for J; bases not matched to a gene: 9. The CDR3 has 17 amino acids.

The genes are TRBV5-1 and TRBJ1-2, with 9 bases matching TRBD1. CDR3 length: 15 residues. Germline CDR1 reads SGHRS; CDR2 reads YFSETQ. Trimming took 0 bases from V and 8 from J; bases not matched to a gene: 8. The CDR3 sequence is CASSLGTGGLQGYTF. The CDR3 DNA follows: TGCGCCAGCAGCTTGGGCACAGGGGGCCTACAGGGCTACACCTTC.

This clone was counted once. V is TRBV2 and J is TRBJ2-7, with a weak D call TRBD2 (7 bases). Germline CDR1 reads SNHLY; CDR2 reads FYNNEI. Trimming stripped 7 bases from V and 0 bases from J, with 13 bases between. The CDR3 has 14 amino acids. CDR3 coding DNA: TGTGCCAGCATATGGGCGGGGGCCTCCTACGAGCAGTACTTC. This encodes CASIWAGASYEQYF. The variable domain in full, completed from reference TRBV2 and TRBJ2-7, reads EPEVTQTPSHQVTQMGQEVILRCVPISNHLYFYWYRQILGQKVEFLVSFYNNEISEKSEIFDDQFSVERPDGSNFTLKIRSTKLEDSAMYFCASIWAGASYEQYFGPGTRLTVT.

The chain has TRBV9 and TRBJ1-1, with 7 bases that match TRBD1. CDR1 and CDR2 from the germline V gene are SGDLS and YYNGEE. Trimming removed 0 bases from V and 3 bases from J; junction bases left unmatched: 8. The CDR3 is 16 residues long. CDR3 in DNA: TGTGCCAGCAGCGTAGGTCACAGGGGAGTTGACACTGAAGCTTTCTTT. Amino acid sequence: CASSVGHRGVDTEAFF.

This clone was seen a handful of times. The rearrangement uses TRBV9 and TRBJ1-2, with 9 nucleotides matching TRBD1. The CDR3 is 16 amino acids. Germline V gene data show CDR1 as SGDLS and CDR2 as YYNGEE. J was trimmed by 4 bases and V by 0 bases; bases with no gene match: 7. CDR3 residues: CASSVEQDRGPYGYTF. CDR3 DNA: TGTGCCAGCAGCGTAGAACAGGACAGGGGCCCCTATGGCTACACCTTC.

This clone occurred a few times. The rearrangement links TRBV18 to TRBJ1-5, with 7 bases fitting TRBD1. Germline lookup yields CDR1 KGHSH and CDR2 LQKENI. The length of the CDR3 is 19 residues. Unmatched junction bases numbered 13, after V lost 2 bases and J lost 0 bases. In DNA, the CDR3 is TGTGCCAGCTCACCAGAGGGACAGTCTATAAGTTATAGCAATCAGCCCCAGCATTTT. Amino acid sequence: CASSPEGQSISYSNQPQHF.

This clone was detected only once. The V call is TRBV19, the J call TRBJ2-1, with 8 nucleotides matching TRBD1. This CDR3 spans 13 amino acids. Germline V gene sequence: CDR1 LNHDA, CDR2 SQIVND (reference sequence). Trimming cost V 6 bases and J 5 bases; bases outside gene matches: 3. The CDR3 DNA reads as TGTGCCAGTAGCACACAGGGGGACAATGAGCAGTTCTTC. Encoded protein: CASSTQGDNEQFF.

This clone showed up just once. The chain uses TRBV27 and TRBJ2-6; 8 bases map to TRBD2. Germline values: CDR1 MNHEY, CDR2 SMNVEV (reference sequence). V lost 5 bases, J lost 2 bases, and 8 bases stayed unmatched. This CDR3 is 17 amino acids long. For the CDR3, the DNA is TGTGCCAGCAGTCCTTACCGGGGGGGCGCTGGGGCCAACGTCCTGACTTTC. This codes for CASSPYRGGAGANVLTF. Supplemented by reference TRBV27 and TRBJ2-6, the full variable domain reads EAQVTQNPRYLITVTGKKLTVTCSQNMNHEYMSWYRQDPGLGLRQIYYSMNVEVTDKGDVPEGYKVSRKEKRNFPLILESPSPNQTSLYFCASSPYRGGAGANVLTFGAGSRLTVL.

The chain uses TRBV5-1 and TRBJ2-5, with D tentatively TRBD2 (6 bases). V was trimmed by 0 bases and J by 0 bases, leaving 9 bases between them. Germline loops: CDR1 SGHRS, CDR2 YFSETQ. CDR3 size: 15 residues. The CDR3 DNA reads TGCGCCAGCAGCTTGGCGGCGGGGTACCAAGAGACCCAGTACTTC. Its translation is CASSLAAGYQETQYF. Using reference TRBV5-1 and TRBJ2-5 for the parts outside the CDR3, the full variable domain is KAGVTQTPRYLIKTRGQQVTLSCSPISGHRSVSWYQQTPGQGLQFLFEYFSETQRNKGNFPGRFSGRQFSNSRSEMNVSTLELGDSALYLCASSLAAGYQETQYFGPGTRLLVL.

The genes are TRBV27 and TRBJ2-2; tentatively, D is TRBD1 (6 bases). CDR3 length: 13 amino acids. Deletions cut 10 bases from V and 1 base from J, with 10 bases between. Germline assignment: CDR1 MNHEY and CDR2 SMNVEV (reference sequence). CDR3 nucleotides: TGTGCCACCATGACAGGGAACACCGGGGAGCTGTTTTTT. Translated: CATMTGNTGELFF.

The chain links TRBV5-1 to TRBJ2-5, with 15 nucleotides matching TRBD2. The CDR3 runs to 18 residues. From germline, CDR1 is SGHRS and CDR2 YFSETQ. V gave up 4 bases and J gave up 4 bases; unmatched junction bases: 11. CDR3: CASSGLAGGVSVGETQYF. CDR3 sequence (DNA): TGCGCCAGCAGCGGACTAGCGGGAGGGGTGTCGGTTGGAGAGACCCAGTACTTC.

This clone was observed a handful of times. V is TRBV6-1 and J is TRBJ1-2; D remains ambiguous. CDR3 length equals 14 residues. Germline lookup yields CDR1 MNHNS and CDR2 SASEGT. V was pared by 4 bases and J by 7 bases, with 16 bases between. In DNA, the CDR3 is TGTGCCAGCAGTGGATCTAGTCAACGGGGTGGCTACACCTTC. It is translated as CASSGSSQRGGYTF.

This clone was seen more than once but under ten times. V gene TRBV2 combines with J gene TRBJ1-5; 10 bases match TRBD1. V lost 8 bases, J lost 5 bases, and 6 bases stayed unmatched. CDR1 is SNHLY and CDR2 is FYNNEI in the germline V gene. The CDR3 is 14 amino acids. For the CDR3, the DNA is TGTGCCAGCGGAACGGACAGGGGGGATCAGCCCCAGCATTTT. Protein sequence: CASGTDRGDQPQHF.

This clone showed up just once. V and J are TRBV30 and TRBJ2-1; D not certain. Trimming removed 4 bases at V and 9 bases at J, with 7 bases between. The CDR3 runs to 10 residues. The V gene's germline CDR1 is GTSNPN and CDR2 SVGIG (reference sequence). CDR3 region: CAWTRLEQFF. CDR3 sequence (DNA): TGTGCCTGGACAAGACTTGAGCAGTTCTTC.

J is TRBJ2-5 and V is TRBV29-1; 13 positions agree with TRBD2. The germline gives CDR1 SQVTM, CDR2 ANQGSEA. Losses at the gene ends were 3 bases for V and 4 bases for J; bases not matched to a gene: 5. The CDR3 covers 15 residues. Written as DNA, the CDR3 is TGCAGCGTTGATCCGGGACTAGCGGGGCGAGAGACCCAGTACTTC. Amino acid sequence: CSVDPGLAGRETQYF.

This chain joins TRBV27 and TRBJ1-3, with a tentative D call TRBD1 (6 bases). Germline CDR1 is MNHEY and CDR2 is SMNVEV (reference sequence). The CDR3 has 14 amino acids. Trimming removed 5 bases from V and 2 bases from J, with 10 bases in between. The CDR3 sequence: CASSLGTTGNTIYF. The CDR3 bases are TGTGCCAGCAGTCTCGGGACAACTGGAAACACCATATATTTT.

This clone has more than one count but fewer than ten. The V gene is TRBV13, the J gene TRBJ1-3; D remains ambiguous. The CDR3 covers 13 residues. Germline CDR1 PRHDT, CDR2 FYEKMQ (reference sequence). V was clipped by 3 bases and J by 3 bases, with 6 bases between them. This CDR3 reads CASSFGGGNTIYF. In DNA form, the CDR3 reads TGTGCCAGCAGCTTTGGAGGTGGAAACACCATATATTTT.

This clone was counted between two and nine times. J is TRBJ2-1 and V is TRBV6-6, with 8 positions matching TRBD1. V was clipped by 6 bases and J by 0 bases; unmatched bases: 7. Per the germline V gene, CDR1 is MNHNY and CDR2 is SVGAGI (reference sequence). The CDR3 totals 16 residues. CDR3 sequence (DNA): TGTGCCAGCAGCTCGAAAACAGGGGGCTCCTACAATGAGCAGTTCTTC. It codes for CASSSKTGGSYNEQFF.